The T cell receptor beta chain under discussion was sequenced for a study of cytomegalovirus exposure and HLA in healthy donors (dated by TCRdb to the late 2010s). For the study in its entirety: An earlier analysis of some 600 of the donors reported 276 Gb of sequence data and 117 million unique TCR beta sequences obtained from roughly 180 million T cells. Around 300 gigabases of sequencing data and roughly 90 million unique TCR sequences were included in an early release covering 500 to 750 HLA-typed donors. Of the approximately 400 genotyped donors, 80% to 90% were placed in the genetic ancestry cluster associated with self-reported Caucasian donors. The aim of the study was to test whether cataloging public T cell receptors could identify signatures of past pathogen exposure. The study used immunosequencing to profile the T cell repertoires of around 600 subjects and linked those repertoires to cytomegalovirus serostatus. A separate validation cohort of 100 to 150 different subjects was used in addition to the approximately 670-subject first cohort. High-throughput TCR immunosequencing, statistical association of individual TCRs with disease status, and machine learning were combined to predict cytomegalovirus infection status. A later analysis re-examined previously published TCR beta repertoires from 600 to 700 donors and added high-resolution HLA genotyping to investigate patterns of TCR occurrence. Rather than using new phenotypic data, the later analysis identified candidate immune exposures from TCR beta sequences and from how often those sequences occurred across donors. To decide whether each TCR beta V gene segment behaved as functional or pseudogenic, an earlier analysis of nearly 600 of the donors relied on high-throughput TCR beta sequencing. Alongside the repertoire data, information on donor age, sex, ethnicity and CMV serostatus was compiled. Genome-wide SNP genotypes for about 60% of the roughly 700 donors were used in a later genetic analysis, which treated that subset as a discovery cohort. Every discovery cohort repertoire had been produced on one sequencing platform. Both class I and class II loci were covered by HLA typing, at four-digit resolution. The number of typed donors differed by locus: about 629-630 for A, B, C, DRB1 and DQB1; approximately 520 for DQA1; about 600 for DPA1; and roughly 490 for DPB1. Because of strong linkage in the cohort, a handful of DR-DQ haplotypes were treated as single units for association and clustering. Across about 370 genotyped donors of the cohort, an average of roughly 250,000 unique TCR beta nucleotide sequences per donor were sequenced, and approximately 17% of those sequences were non-productive. The study at large found these results: In a later genetic analysis, a missense DCLRE1C variant was associated with V-gene and J-gene trimming of TCR beta chains, and the association was replicated in an independent cohort. Across donors, most TCR sequences were observed very rarely, whereas some public TCRs were present in many individuals. Compared with the approximately 710-donor mean, donors in an Asian-associated ancestry cluster had fewer N-insertions in productive TCRs, according to a later genetic analysis. A later analysis associated 16,951 TCR beta sequences with specific HLA alleles at a false discovery rate of 0.05. Correlated functional status among segregating V segments might reflect linkage disequilibrium, but an unknown experimental factor could not be ruled out. Because the 87-base-pair reads could not distinguish some IMGT-functional V segments, including TRBV6-2 and TRBV6-3, those segments were excluded. Cytomegalovirus status was reported to be diagnosed by the classifier with high specificity and sensitivity in both the original and validation cohorts. Presence/absence analyses assumed roughly uniform sequencing depth across donors, an assumption that may not hold. A later analysis reported that several top co-occurrence clusters appeared linked to parvovirus B19, influenza, CMV and Epstein-Barr virus. Assigning TCR associations to individual alleles was difficult when HLA alleles, especially DR and DQ, strongly co-occurred. HLA typing was unavailable for some donors at each locus, so association tests used only the typed subset. According to the authors, the approach could potentially be generalized to other disease states and immunological phenotypes. A further reported finding was that TCR beta sequences accurately predicted the HLA-A and HLA-B alleles for most subjects in the first cohort. In a later analysis, most CMV-associated TCR beta chains were found to appear HLA-restricted, with HLA associations seemingly driven largely by CMV exposure. A few of the identified cytomegalovirus-associated TCR beta chains were confirmed in vitro to be specific for cytomegalovirus antigens. Because counts were too low, some 17 rarely observed V segments, including chromosome 9 orphons, were left out of the earlier analysis of approximately 580 of the donors. In a later analysis, the rate of TCR association differed among HLA loci, with DRB1 alleles having the most associated TCRs and HLA-C alleles having the fewest. A cluster of highly shared sequence variants was judged likely to represent a technical artifact of the sequencing pipeline. The study listed 150 to 200 TCR beta chains as associated with cytomegalovirus. This cohort had only TCR beta chains sequenced, and the lack of alpha or paired-chain data limited which features could be detected. Broadly in line with IMGT annotations, most TCR beta V segments showed up in productive rearrangements about 87% or about 30% of the time in an earlier analysis of about 500 of the donors. Immune exposure information for the cohort was limited to CMV serostatus. Compared with equally common non-associated chains, HLA-associated TCR beta chains in a later analysis were more clonally expanded and had lower generation probabilities.

A note on this clone: The clone's antigen remains unknown. The input lacks base qualities; no much larger clone sits a single base away.

Libraries were prepared through the immunoSEQ multiplex PCR assay. For the multiplex PCR, a mixture combining 60 forward primers for TCR Vbeta segments and 13 reverse primers for TCR Jbeta segments was used. The CDR3 region of rearranged TCR beta genes was amplified from genomic DNA by a multiplex PCR assay. On the Illumina HiSeq System, the amplified TCR beta libraries were sequenced as 87-base-pair reads. In the source study's methods: A later analysis counted about 80 million unique TCR beta chains across the 600 to 850 repertoires, and about 10 million of these chains were shared by at least two donors. To remove PCR and sequencing errors, raw reads were error-corrected and collapsed into unique sequences using a nearest-neighbor algorithm that merged closely related sequences. Alignment of CDR3 sequences to IMGT reference sequences was used to assign V, D and J gene segments. For a sequence to be retained, a match of at least six nucleotides was required to both a V gene segment and a J gene segment. Rearrangements were classified as productive when the CDR3 lacked stop codons and remained in frame with V and J, and all other rearrangements were classified as non-productive. CDR3 was defined by IMGT convention, running from the second conserved V-encoded cysteine to the conserved J-encoded phenylalanine. The earlier analysis of 587 of the donors excluded sequences that lacked an unambiguous match to a single V gene segment. In an earlier analysis of roughly 600 of the donors, a V segment was called functional when productive rearrangements were above 56.7%, and segregating when the standard deviation between donors exceeded 5%. A statistical classification framework was developed to diagnose cytomegalovirus status using the catalog of TCR beta chain sequences. In a later analysis, TCR nucleotide sequences were compared against IMGT/GENE-DB human TR gene sequences so that V and J genes could be assigned. A later analysis assigned CDR3 sequences and most-parsimonious VDJ recombination scenarios with the TCRdist pipeline. In a later analysis, each TCR beta chain was defined by its CDR3 amino acid sequence together with its V-gene family, and reads without a unique V-gene family were excluded. As a way to deal with suspected cross-contamination and a sequencing artifact, a later analysis dropped 450 to 600 nucleotide sequences that were highly shared and had low generation probability. In a later analysis, a clonal expansion index for each public chain was calculated from normalized within-repertoire ranks of inferred template counts. In a later analysis, generation probabilities were computed with a VDJ recombination model fitted to out-of-frame rearrangements, and the resulting probabilities were checked against IGoR. In a later analysis, TCR-TCR, TCR-HLA and TCR-CMV co-occurrence was scored with hypergeometric tests, and a repertoire-size bias correction was applied to TCR pairs. A later analysis estimated false discovery rates by permuting HLA or CMV assignments 20 times. In a later analysis, co-occurring TCRs were grouped using DBSCAN, with TCRdist sequence similarity added in when clustering inside HLA-allele-positive subsets. For co-occurrence clustering, repertoires with fewer than 30,000 or more than 120,000 public chains were excluded, along with a handful of repertoires with anomalous nucleotide sharing. Sourced from immuneACCESS, this table was stored by TCRdb with only in-frame sequences that have V and J called. A share of the clones is absent; for the studies checked, an unresolved V gene accounts for under half, and the remainder has no known explanation. The DNA was the basis for D and trimming; V, J and clone size are from that table. The sample yields approximately 160,000 clones; more than 65% were counted once. Of the sample, 1.5% to 2% falls within the top ten clones.

The cohort comprised approximately 700 healthy bone marrow donors. At the time of sampling, all cohort members were nominally healthy, though unrecorded immune exposures were likely present. The donor tested CMV seronegative and was one of the 352 seronegative cohort members. Each donor provided a peripheral blood sample, and peripheral blood mononuclear cells were used for TCR beta sequencing. Genomic DNA extraction from the blood cell samples was performed with the Qiagen DNeasy Blood Extraction Kit. As encoded in the germline V gene, CDR1 is ENHRY while CDR2 is SYGVKD. Unmatched junction bases come to 5, with V trimmed by 4 bases and J by 3 bases. From the cysteine up to the phenylalanine, the CDR3 has a length of 14 residues. Only the CDR3 DNA is retained, 42 bases long and in frame from the first base.

The chain joins TRBV10-3 to TRBJ2-7; TRBD2 fits 8 bases in the junction. Sequencing input: PBMCs. This sequence was found in a woman aged 25 to 39 in good health and CMV-seronegative. The nucleotide sequence is given as TGTGCCATCAGTGTGCCGGGAGGGGGCTACGAGCAGTACTTC. This gives the protein CAISVPGGGYEQYF.